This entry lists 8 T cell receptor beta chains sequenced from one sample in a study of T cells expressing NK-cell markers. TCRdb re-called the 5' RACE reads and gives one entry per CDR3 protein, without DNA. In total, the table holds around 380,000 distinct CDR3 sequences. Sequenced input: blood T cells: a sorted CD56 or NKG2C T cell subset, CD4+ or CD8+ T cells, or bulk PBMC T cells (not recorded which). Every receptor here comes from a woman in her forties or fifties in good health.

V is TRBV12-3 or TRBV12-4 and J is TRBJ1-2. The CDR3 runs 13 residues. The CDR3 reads CASSYSMGGGYTF.

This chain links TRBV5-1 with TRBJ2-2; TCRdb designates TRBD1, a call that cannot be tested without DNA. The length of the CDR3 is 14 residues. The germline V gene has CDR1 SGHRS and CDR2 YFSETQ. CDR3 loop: CASSSDRATGELFF.

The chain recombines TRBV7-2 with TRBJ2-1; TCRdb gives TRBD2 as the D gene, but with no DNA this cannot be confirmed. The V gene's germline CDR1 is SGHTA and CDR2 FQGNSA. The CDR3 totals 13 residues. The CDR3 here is CASSPAGYNEQFF.

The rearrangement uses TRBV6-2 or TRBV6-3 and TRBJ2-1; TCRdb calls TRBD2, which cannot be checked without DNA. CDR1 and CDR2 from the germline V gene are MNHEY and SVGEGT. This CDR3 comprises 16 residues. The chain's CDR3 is CASSYLAGGPRNEQFF.

CDR3 residues: CASSRTGTSTDTQYF. The chain employs TRBV5-1 and TRBJ2-3; the TCRdb D gene call, TRBD1, has no DNA to confirm it. Germline lookup yields CDR1 SGHRS and CDR2 YFSETQ. This CDR3 has 15 amino acids. Full variable domain (outside the CDR3, taken from reference TRBV5-1 and TRBJ2-3): KAGVTQTPRYLIKTRGQQVTLSCSPISGHRSVSWYQQTPGQGLQFLFEYFSETQRNKGNFPGRFSGRQFSNSRSEMNVSTLELGDSALYLCASSRTGTSTDTQYFGPGTRLTVL.

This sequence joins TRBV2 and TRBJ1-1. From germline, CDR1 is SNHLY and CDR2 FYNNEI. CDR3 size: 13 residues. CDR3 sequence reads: CASRFGGDTEAFF.

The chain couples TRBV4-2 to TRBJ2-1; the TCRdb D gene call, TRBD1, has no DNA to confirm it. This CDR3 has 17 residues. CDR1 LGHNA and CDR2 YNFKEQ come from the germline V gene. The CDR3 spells CASSQGGDPYLESEQFF.

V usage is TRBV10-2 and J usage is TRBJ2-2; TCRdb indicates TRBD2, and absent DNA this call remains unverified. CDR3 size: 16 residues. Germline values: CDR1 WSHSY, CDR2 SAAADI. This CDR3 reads CAIKPREGMITGELFF.